The 31 T cell receptor beta chains below all came from one sample that was sequenced in a study of chronic HIV infection and antiretroviral therapy. TCRdb re-analysed the 5' RACE reads in MiXCR, keeping a single row per CDR3 protein. The table includes about 38,000 distinct CDR3 sequences, roughly 8.8% detected once. Input material: peripheral blood. Receptor source: an adult who had HIV and had not received antiretroviral therapy, or was an uninfected healthy control (not recorded which).

This clonotype was observed a few times. The J gene is TRBJ2-7, the V gene TRBV19; 8 bases align to TRBD1. The CDR3 length is 15 residues. Losses at the gene ends were 6 bases for V and 3 bases for J; bases not matched to a gene: 10. CDR1 is LNHDA, CDR2 SQIVND, per germline (reference sequence). CDR3 sequence reads: CASSIKQGGIYEQYF. The DNA for the CDR3 is TGTGCCAGTAGCATTAAACAGGGGGGTATCTACGAGCAGTACTTC.

This clonotype was observed a few times. The J gene is TRBJ2-2, the V gene TRBV19, with D possibly matching TRBD1 (5 bases). Between the trimmed V and J ends, which lost 2 bases and 6 bases, there was a span of 7 bases. The CDR3 covers 13 residues. Per the germline V gene, CDR1 is LNHDA and CDR2 is SQIVND (reference sequence). CDR3 sequence reads: CASSIRGSGELFF. The CDR3 nucleotides read TGTGCCAGTAGTATAAGGGGCTCCGGGGAGCTGTTTTTT. The variable domain in full, completed from reference TRBV19 and TRBJ2-2, reads DGGITQSPKYLFRKEGQNVTLSCEQNLNHDAMYWYRQDPGQGLRLIYYSQIVNDFQKGDIAEGYSVSREKKESFPLTVTSAQKNPTAFYLCASSIRGSGELFFGEGSRLTVL.

Only a few counts were recorded for this clonotype. The chain joins TRBV21-1 to TRBJ2-7; TRBD1 was called by the table and not checked on the DNA. TRBV21-1 is deemed a pseudogene. The CDR3 is 14 amino acids. The CDR3 spells CAAGAGTGNSEQYF. The CDR3 nucleotides read TGTGCCGCGGGGGCCGGGACAGGGAATAGCGAGCAGTACTTC.

The chain carries TRBV7-2 and TRBJ2-4, with D perhaps matching TRBD1 (7 bases). Germline loops: CDR1 SGHTA, CDR2 FQGNSA. V was trimmed by 5 bases and J by 9 bases, leaving 17 bases between them. This CDR3 contains 14 residues. CDR3 region: CASSRAVQGGIQYF. DNA of the CDR3: TGTGCCAGCAGCCGAGCCGTCCAGGGGGGCATTCAGTACTTC.

Only a few counts were recorded for this clonotype. The chain recombines TRBV29-1 with TRBJ2-3; 8 nucleotides align to TRBD2. V gave up 2 bases and J gave up 8 bases; unmatched junction bases: 6. Germline assignment: CDR1 SQVTM and CDR2 ANQGSEA. This CDR3 is built from 13 residues. CDR3 amino acids: CSVESAGGGTQYF. The CDR3 nucleotides are TGCAGCGTTGAAAGCGCGGGAGGTGGTACGCAGTATTTT.

The gene calls are TRBV2 and TRBJ2-4; D is possibly TRBD1 or TRBD2 (5 bases each). The CDR3 totals 13 residues. Germline assignment: CDR1 SNHLY and CDR2 FYNNEI. Trimming pared 9 bases from V and 0 bases from J, leaving 9 bases between. The CDR3 nucleotides are TGTGCCAGGGGACGGGAAGCCAAAAACATTCAGTACTTC. The encoded protein is CARGREAKNIQYF.

The sample holds a few counts of this clonotype. J is TRBJ1-5 and V is TRBV28; 10 bases match TRBD1. This CDR3 spans 14 amino acids. V was pared by 3 bases and J by 7 bases, with 3 bases of the junction left unmatched. Germline CDR1 MDHEN, CDR2 SYDVKM. The CDR3 region has the DNA TGTGCCAGCAGTTTGACAGGGGGCTGGCAGCCCCAGCATTTT. Translated: CASSLTGGWQPQHF.

This clonotype was counted a few times. This CDR3 reads CAISGTGNTEAFF. As DNA, the CDR3 is TGTGCCATCTCCGGGACAGGGAACACTGAAGCTTTCTTT. This chain links TRBV10-3 with TRBJ1-1, with TRBD1 matching over 8 bases. Germline values: CDR1 ENHRY, CDR2 SYGVKD. The V and J ends lost 8 bases and 1 base, in that order; junction bases with no gene match: 3. The CDR3 extends over 13 amino acids.

This clonotype occurred many times. The chain combines TRBV29-1 with TRBJ2-1; no clear D gene. The CDR3 runs 13 residues. V lost 6 bases and J lost 5, with 14 bases in between. Germline V gene sequence: CDR1 SQVTM, CDR2 ANQGSEA. The CDR3 DNA reads as TGCAGCGTGGTCCCCCTAGAGAACAATGAGCAGTTCTTC. Translated: CSVVPLENNEQFF.

This clonotype came up a few times. J is TRBJ2-7 and V is TRBV5-1, with 9 bases lining up with TRBD1. V shed 6 bases and J 4 bases; nucleotides not matched to a gene: 5. The CDR3 is 13 residues long. From germline, CDR1 is SGHRS and CDR2 YFSETQ. For the CDR3, the DNA is TGCGCCAGCAACCGACAGGGGGAGTACGAGCAGTACTTC. As protein: CASNRQGEYEQYF.

This clonotype came up many times. This chain connects TRBV12-3 or TRBV12-4 to TRBJ2-5; 12 bases map to TRBD2. V shed 3 bases, J shed 2 bases, and the junction held 19 bases outside the gene matches. This CDR3 region has 21 residues. CDR3 bases: TGTGCCAGCAGTTTTTGGGCAGGGAGTAGGCTAGCGGGAGGGAAACAAGAGACCCAGTACTTC. Translation gives CASSFWAGSRLAGGKQETQYF.

The rearrangement links TRBV9 to TRBJ2-7; a weak D match, TRBD2 (6 bases). V dropped 3 bases and J dropped 0 bases, with 10 bases sitting between them. This CDR3 has 14 amino acids. The germline CDR1 and CDR2 sequences are SGDLS and YYNGEE. CDR3 in amino acids: CASSADGSSYEQYF. CDR3 DNA: TGTGCCAGCAGCGCGGACGGGAGCTCCTACGAGCAGTACTTC. Drawing the rest from reference TRBV9 and TRBJ2-7, the complete variable domain is DSGVTQTPKHLITATGQRVTLRCSPRSGDLSVYWYQQSLDQGLQFLIQYYNGEERAKGNILERFSAQQFPDLHSELNLSSLELGDSALYFCASSADGSSYEQYFGPGTRLTVT.

This clonotype was picked up a small number of times. The chain recombines TRBV28 with TRBJ1-5; TRBD1 is a possible D gene (5 bases). The CDR3 length is 14 residues. The germline V gene has CDR1 MDHEN and CDR2 SYDVKM. Trimming pared 3 bases from V and 2 bases from J, leaving 8 bases between. The CDR3 reads CASSLGVGNQPQHF. The CDR3 coding sequence is TGTGCCAGCAGTTTGGGGGTTGGCAATCAGCCCCAGCATTTT.

The table lists this clonotype with many counts. This chain joins TRBV4-2 and TRBJ1-4, with a tentative D call TRBD1 (6 bases). Germline V gene sequence: CDR1 LGHNA, CDR2 YNFKEQ. The CDR3 is 14 amino acids. Trimming took off 2 bases at V and 8 bases at J, with 12 bases between the two ends. The DNA of the CDR3 is TGTGCCAGCAGCCAACAGGGGATGAGGGAAAAACTGTTTTTT. Translated: CASSQQGMREKLFF.

This clonotype was counted only a few times. This sequence joins TRBV2 and TRBJ1-5; D is unclear. The length of the CDR3 is 13 residues. Looked up from germline, CDR1 is SNHLY and CDR2 is FYNNEI. V lost 6 bases, J lost 4 bases, and 10 bases lay in between. Here the CDR3 DNA reads TGTGCCAGCAGCAACGGGAGGAATCAGCCCCAGCATTTT. Protein: CASSNGRNQPQHF.

The genes are TRBV11-1 and TRBJ2-7; 7 bases map to TRBD1. V lost 3 bases and J lost 6; bases outside the gene matches: 2. Germline CDR1 reads SGHAT; CDR2 reads FQDESV (reference sequence). The CDR3 is 12 amino acids. The chain's CDR3 is CASSFGQAEQYF. CDR3 nucleotide sequence: TGTGCCAGCAGCTTCGGACAGGCCGAGCAGTACTTC. The full variable domain, in which reference TRBV11-1 and TRBJ2-7 provide the parts outside the CDR3, is EAEVAQSPRYKITEKSQAVAFWCDPISGHATLYWYRQILGQGPELLVQFQDESVVDDSQLPKDRFSAERLKGVDSTLKIQPAELGDSAMYLCASSFGQAEQYFGPGTRLTVT.

This clonotype occurred a few times. CDR3 protein: CSARGGPSSNQPQHF. The CDR3 bases are TGCAGTGCTAGAGGGGGGCCCTCAAGCAATCAGCCCCAGCATTTT. This sequence joins TRBV20-1 and TRBJ1-5; TRBD1 might be the D (6 bases). V lost 1 base, J lost 1 base, and 11 bases lay in between. The CDR3 consists of 15 residues. Germline-derived CDR1 and CDR2 are DFQATT and SNEGSKA (reference sequence).

This clonotype occurred many times. This chain connects TRBV28 to TRBJ2-3; D remains unclear. From germline, CDR1 is MDHEN and CDR2 SYDVKM. Trimming took 5 bases from V and 5 from J, leaving 5 bases between them. The CDR3 has 11 amino acids. CDR3 nucleotides: TGTGCCAGCAGTCGTAGAGATACGCAGTATTTT. This encodes CASSRRDTQYF.

At least ten counts were recorded for this clonotype. The chain links TRBV28 to TRBJ2-6; 8 nucleotides align to TRBD1. V trimming: 6 bases; J trimming: 3 bases; junction bases outside the gene matches: 4. The CDR3 sequence is 15 residues long. Germline loops: CDR1 MDHEN, CDR2 SYDVKM. The DNA of the CDR3 is TGTGCCAGCAGCTCAGGGGGCTTTGGGGCCAACGTCCTGACTTTC. Residues: CASSSGGFGANVLTF.

V is TRBV7-9 and J is TRBJ2-7; D gene ambiguous. Germline CDR1 is SEHNR and CDR2 is FQNEAQ (reference sequence). Trimming removed 5 bases at V and 0 bases at J, with 14 bases between. The CDR3 has 15 residues. This CDR3 reads CASSPSLRSSYEQYF. As DNA, the CDR3 is TGTGCCAGCAGCCCCTCTCTGCGTAGCTCCTACGAGCAGTACTTC. The full variable domain, rest sourced from reference TRBV7-9 and TRBJ2-7, is DTGVSQNPRHKITKRGQNVTFRCDPISEHNRLYWYRQTLGQGPEFLTYFQNEAQLEKSRLLSDRFSAERPKGSFSTLEIQRTEQGDSAMYLCASSPSLRSSYEQYFGPGTRLTVT.

This clonotype was counted many times. CDR3 in DNA: TGCGCCAGCAGCCCTCAAAAGAGGGAGCCTGAGCAGTTCTTC. It codes for CASSPQKREPEQFF. V and J are TRBV4-3 and TRBJ2-1, with D perhaps matching TRBD2 (5 bases). Germline lookup yields CDR1 LGHNA and CDR2 YSLEER. The CDR3 is made up of 14 amino acids. Trimming pared 4 bases from V and 9 bases from J, leaving 16 bases between.

This clonotype is medium-sized within its sample. The chain recombines TRBV5-6 with TRBJ2-7; D uncertain. This CDR3 is 13 amino acids long. Trimming pared 0 bases from V and 7 bases from J, leaving 11 bases between. Per germline, CDR1 SGHDT and CDR2 YYEEEE. The CDR3 protein is CASSLVQLREQYF. The CDR3 DNA sequence: TGTGCCAGCAGCTTGGTGCAGCTCCGGGAGCAGTACTTC.

This clonotype was counted between two and nine times. V and J are TRBV10-3 and TRBJ2-3; D remains ambiguous. V lost 6 bases, J lost 4 bases, and 14 bases lay in between. The CDR3 is 14 residues long. In germline, CDR1 is ENHRY, CDR2 SYGVKD. The CDR3 here is CAISGPTTPDTQYF. The CDR3 region has the DNA TGTGCCATCAGCGGACCCACGACCCCAGATACGCAGTATTTT.

The chain has TRBV29-1 and TRBJ1-1, with 7 bases fitting TRBD1. The CDR3 loop spans 14 amino acids. The V and J ends lost 6 bases and 4 bases, in that order; junction bases with no gene match: 11. Germline assignment: CDR1 SQVTM and CDR2 ANQGSEA. CDR3 in DNA: TGCAGCGTGGTAGACAGGGCAGGAGGCACTGAAGCTTTCTTT. It specifies CSVVDRAGGTEAFF.

This clonotype was counted many times. V usage is TRBV28 and J usage is TRBJ1-6; 10 bases align to TRBD1. Trimming at V came to 4 bases and at J to 5 bases, leaving 2 bases not matched to a gene. Germline V CDR1 and CDR2: MDHEN, SYDVKM. This CDR3 region has 15 residues. This chain's CDR3 is CASSSGQGDNSPLHF. DNA for the CDR3: TGTGCCAGCAGTTCTGGACAGGGGGATAATTCACCCCTCCACTTT.

This clonotype was picked up many times. The gene calls are TRBV28 and TRBJ2-6, with unresolved D. Between the trimmed V and J ends, which lost 4 bases and 0 bases, there was a span of 7 bases. This CDR3 contains 15 residues. CDR1 and CDR2 (germline): MDHEN, SYDVKM. The chain's CDR3 is CASSSAASGANVLTF. In DNA, the CDR3 is TGTGCCAGCAGTTCCGCAGCCTCTGGGGCCAACGTCCTGACTTTC.

In its sample, this clonotype was seen many times. This chain joins TRBV21-1 and TRBJ1-6; the DNA was not used to check the table's D call, TRBD1. TRBV21-1 is assigned pseudogene status. The CDR3 is 16 residues long. The CDR3 coding sequence is TGTGCCAGCATCAAACAGGGGCCCGTGGGAAATTCACCCCTCCACTTT. It specifies CASIKQGPVGNSPLHF.

This clonotype was detected ten times or more. J is TRBJ1-5 and V is TRBV28; no clear D. V dropped 3 bases and J dropped 0 bases, with 9 bases sitting between them. The CDR3 is 15 residues long. Germline V gene lookup returns CDR1 MDHEN and CDR2 SYDVKM. DNA for the CDR3: TGTGCCAGCAGTTTCCCGACGGTTAGCAATCAGCCCCAGCATTTT. Translation: CASSFPTVSNQPQHF.

The V gene is TRBV27, the J gene TRBJ2-3, with 8 positions matching TRBD1. The CDR3 runs 18 residues. The V segment lost 0 bases and the J segment 3 bases; nucleotides outside the gene matches: 11. Germline lookup yields CDR1 MNHEY and CDR2 SMNVEV (reference sequence). CDR3 nucleotides: TGTGCCAGCAGTTTATCGATAATGCAGGGGGCGGTGACAGATACGCAGTATTTT. This sequence encodes CASSLSIMQGAVTDTQYF.

The V and J genes are TRBV29-1 and TRBJ2-1, with D perhaps TRBD1 or TRBD2 (6 bases each). The V end lost 4 bases, the J end lost 5 bases, and 15 bases lay between the germline ends. The CDR3 is 14 amino acids. Germline lookup yields CDR1 SQVTM and CDR2 ANQGSEA. The CDR3 region has the DNA TGCAGCGTTGGAGCTGGAGGGGGGCACAATGAGCAGTTCTTC. Translating it yields CSVGAGGGHNEQFF.

The CDR3 coding sequence is TGTGCCAGCTGGAACACTGAAGCTTTCTTT. Amino acids: CASWNTEAFF. The chain is built from TRBV6-6 and TRBJ1-1; D remains unclear. This CDR3 spans 10 amino acids. V was trimmed by 8 bases and J by 1 base, leaving 2 bases between them. Germline V gives CDR1 MNHNY, CDR2 SVGAGI (reference sequence).